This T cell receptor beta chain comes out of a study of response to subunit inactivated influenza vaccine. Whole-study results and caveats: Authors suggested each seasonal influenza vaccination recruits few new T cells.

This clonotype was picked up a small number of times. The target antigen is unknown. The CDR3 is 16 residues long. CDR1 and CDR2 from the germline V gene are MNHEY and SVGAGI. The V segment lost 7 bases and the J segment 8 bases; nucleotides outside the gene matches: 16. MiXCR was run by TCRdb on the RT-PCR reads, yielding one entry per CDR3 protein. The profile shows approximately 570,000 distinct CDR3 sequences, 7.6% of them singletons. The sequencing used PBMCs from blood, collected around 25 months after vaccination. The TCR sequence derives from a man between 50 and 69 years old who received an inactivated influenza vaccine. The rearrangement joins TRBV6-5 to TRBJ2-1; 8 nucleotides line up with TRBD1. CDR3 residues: CASISGDRGAVHEQFF. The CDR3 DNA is TGTGCCAGCATTAGTGGTGACAGGGGTGCAGTGCATGAGCAGTTCTTC.